This entry lists 4 T cell receptor beta chains sequenced from one sample in a study of blood T cell repertoires in COVID-19. The data were produced by immunoSEQ multiplex PCR, yet TCRdb's version contains in-frame clones alone and is incomplete. The top ten clones hold approximately 3% of a sample with some 490,000 clones, approximately 85% of them seen once. Material: peripheral blood. These receptors originate from a human donor in a cohort sampled during active COVID-19.

The V and J genes are TRBV28 and TRBJ1-1; D is ambiguous. This CDR3 region has 15 residues. Per germline, CDR1 MDHEN and CDR2 SYDVKM. The germline V and J ends were trimmed by 3 bases and 5 bases, with 16 bases remaining between them. Written as DNA, the CDR3 is TGTGCCAGCAGTTTCGTATCTATTCCGAGAACTGAAGCTTTCTTT. Protein product: CASSFVSIPRTEAFF.

The J gene is TRBJ2-2, the V gene TRBV19, with 10 bases aligning to TRBD2. The CDR3 totals 14 residues. Unmatched junction bases numbered 5, after V lost 9 bases and J lost 4 bases. In germline, CDR1 is LNHDA, CDR2 SQIVND (reference sequence). CDR3 sequence (DNA): TGTGCCAGCTCCGGGACTAGCGTCACCGGGGAGCTGTTTTTT. Its translation is CASSGTSVTGELFF. The full variable domain, rest sourced from reference TRBV19 and TRBJ2-2, is DGGITQSPKYLFRKEGQNVTLSCEQNLNHDAMYWYRQDPGQGLRLIYYSQIVNDFQKGDIAEGYSVSREKKESFPLTVTSAQKNPTAFYLCASSGTSVTGELFFGEGSRLTVL.

The chain recombines TRBV19 with TRBJ1-1; TRBD1 aligns across 7 bases. CDR1 LNHDA and CDR2 SQIVND come from the germline V gene (reference sequence). CDR3 length equals 20 residues. V dropped 3 bases and J dropped 2; count of bases not matched to a gene: 21. In nucleotides, the CDR3 is TGTGCCAGTAGTATTAAGGGGAGGATCTCGTTGGACAGGACTAACACTGAAGCTTTCTTT. This gives the protein CASSIKGRISLDRTNTEAFF.

The rearrangement uses TRBV24-1 and TRBJ1-5, with a tentative D call TRBD1 (5 bases). Trimming stripped 4 bases from V and 0 bases from J, with 6 bases between. The length of the CDR3 is 14 residues. CDR1 and CDR2 (germline): KGHDR, SFDVKD. Here the CDR3 reads CATSDQGSNQPQHF. DNA for the CDR3: TGTGCCACCAGTGACCAGGGTAGCAATCAGCCCCAGCATTTT.